Below are 21 T cell receptor beta chains sequenced from a single sample in a study of CXCR3-negative and CXCR3-positive naive CD8 T cells. 5' RACE with UMI labels generated the TRB cDNA libraries. Using the 5' RACE reads, TCRdb records one entry per CDR3 protein without DNA. The sample's table shows tens of thousands of distinct CDR3 sequences. Material for sequencing was naive CXCR3- CD8+ T cells from blood. Subset of the sample: CD45RO-CCR7+CD27+CD95- naive CD8+ T cells lacking CXCR3 (TNR3-). Every receptor here comes from a human donor in good health. Some clones in this sample may be carry-over from other donors' samples.

The CDR3 region is CASSLDGLLSTDTQYF. The chain has TRBV7-9 and TRBJ2-3; TCRdb's D gene call, TRBD2, goes unchecked for lack of DNA. Germline V gene lookup returns CDR1 SEHNR and CDR2 FQNEAQ (reference sequence). This CDR3 comprises 16 residues.

J is TRBJ2-2 and V is TRBV29-1; the D gene TCRdb calls, TRBD2, cannot be checked with no DNA. The CDR3 has 16 residues. Germline V gene data show CDR1 as SQVTM and CDR2 as ANQGSEA. The CDR3 sequence: CSVVLAGGPGTGELFF.

V is TRBV9 and J is TRBJ2-1; the TRBD2 assignment by TCRdb is unverifiable without DNA. The CDR3 totals 17 residues. Germline V CDR1 and CDR2: SGDLS, YYNGEE. The CDR3 region is CASSSREAGETHNEQFF.

The chain uses TRBV28 and TRBJ2-7. Germline assignment: CDR1 MDHEN and CDR2 SYDVKM. The CDR3 contains 13 residues. The CDR3 spells CASSFRSDYEQYF.

The chain carries TRBV4-1 and TRBJ2-1; TCRdb outputs TRBD1, but without DNA this stays unchecked. Germline V gene lookup returns CDR1 MGHRA and CDR2 YSYEKL. The CDR3 totals 12 residues. CDR3 amino acids: CASSDGGGEQFF.

The chain couples TRBV4-3 to TRBJ2-7; lacking DNA, the TRBD1 call made by TCRdb goes unchecked. CDR3 length: 15 residues. Germline CDR1 reads LGHNA; CDR2 reads YSLEER. Here the CDR3 reads CASSQGGDASYEQYF.

This rearrangement joins TRBV4-3 to TRBJ2-7; TCRdb outputs TRBD1, but without DNA this stays unchecked. This CDR3 is built from 16 residues. Per germline, CDR1 LGHNA and CDR2 YSLEER. Here the CDR3 reads CASSQDEGTGSYEQYF.

The J gene is TRBJ1-2, the V gene TRBV20-1; TCRdb's D gene call, TRBD1, goes unchecked for lack of DNA. The CDR3 totals 15 residues. The germline CDR1 and CDR2 sequences are DFQATT and SNEGSKA (reference sequence). This chain's CDR3 is CSARDLTGGNYGYTF.

The chain is built from TRBV7-8 and TRBJ2-6; checking the TCRdb D call of TRBD1 is not possible without DNA. Germline CDR1 SGHVS, CDR2 FQNEAQ. This CDR3 has 17 amino acids. CDR3 region: CASSGQGAGSGANVLTF.

CDR3: CASSSLLLAGGLGTDTQYF. The V gene is TRBV6-2 or TRBV6-3, the J gene TRBJ2-3; TCRdb returns TRBD2, unconfirmable since there is no DNA. The CDR3 runs 19 residues. Germline-derived CDR1 and CDR2 are MNHEY and SVGEGT.

V gene TRBV5-1 combines with J gene TRBJ2-7. Looked up from germline, CDR1 is SGHRS and CDR2 is YFSETQ. This CDR3 spans 15 amino acids. The CDR3 sequence: CASSLDPGTFYEQYF.

J is TRBJ2-7 and V is TRBV5-1; TCRdb gives TRBD2 as the D gene, but with no DNA this cannot be confirmed. The V gene's germline CDR1 is SGHRS and CDR2 YFSETQ. This CDR3 spans 17 amino acids. The CDR3 sequence: CASSPEGTSGSWYEQYF.

This rearrangement joins TRBV20-1 to TRBJ2-7. The CDR3 sequence is 12 residues long. CDR1 is DFQATT, CDR2 SNEGSKA, per germline (reference sequence). The CDR3 spells CSAHQVRYEQYF.

This chain uses TRBV10-2 with TRBJ2-1. The CDR3 contains 14 residues. Germline CDR1 is WSHSY and CDR2 is SAAADI. The CDR3 loop is CASSESLAYNEQFF.

The CDR3 protein is CASRLGPGTVYEQYF. This rearrangement joins TRBV12-3 or TRBV12-4 to TRBJ2-7; TCRdb lists TRBD1, though no DNA is available to test this call. The CDR3 totals 15 residues.

CDR3 sequence reads: CASSLGQYYQDEQYF. J is TRBJ2-7 and V is TRBV12-3 or TRBV12-4; TCRdb indicates TRBD1, and absent DNA this call remains unverified. This CDR3 has 15 residues.

This chain connects TRBV20-1 to TRBJ2-7; the TCRdb D gene call, TRBD2, has no DNA to confirm it. The CDR3 covers 14 residues. Germline assignment: CDR1 DFQATT and CDR2 SNEGSKA (reference sequence). CDR3 residues: CSAVSGRAPYEQYF.

The chain's CDR3 is CASSGPQGNTGELFF. The V gene is TRBV4-2, the J gene TRBJ2-2; the TCRdb call, TRBD1, lacks DNA for checking. This CDR3 has 15 residues. In germline, CDR1 is LGHNA, CDR2 YNFKEQ.

The J gene is TRBJ2-2, the V gene TRBV28. CDR3 length equals 13 residues. Per the germline V gene, CDR1 is MDHEN and CDR2 is SYDVKM. CDR3 residues: CASSLRFFGELFF.

The chain uses TRBV28 and TRBJ2-5; TCRdb's D call, TRBD1, is unchecked because there is no DNA. Germline CDR1 reads MDHEN; CDR2 reads SYDVKM. CDR3 size: 15 residues. The CDR3 region is CASSSANNPGETQYF.

The V and J genes are TRBV7-6 and TRBJ2-7; the TCRdb call, TRBD1, lacks DNA for checking. The CDR3 loop spans 15 amino acids. Germline V CDR1 and CDR2: SGHVS, FNYEAQ. The CDR3 is CASSSATGTNYEQYF.